A single T cell receptor (beta chain) is shown here with its context. TCRdb's table, derived via immunoSEQ multiplex PCR, lists solely in-frame clones and lacks some. The repertoire holds approximately 130,000 clones, approximately 85% seen once, with over 8% in the top ten. The V gene's germline CDR1 is KGHDR and CDR2 SFDVKD. Trimming cost V 5 bases and J 8 bases; bases outside gene matches: 5. The CDR3 loop spans 14 amino acids. The record originates from a study of T cell responses to AZD1222 COVID-19 vaccine. The source material was peripheral blood, sampled on day 0 of AZD1222 vaccination. V gene TRBV24-1 combines with J gene TRBJ2-1; 10 bases match TRBD2. The sequence derives from an adult in good health. As DNA, the CDR3 is TGTGCCACCAGTGCTGCTAGCGGGAGTGATGAGCAGTTCTTC. Protein product: CATSAASGSDEQFF.